The 23 T cell receptor beta chains in this list originate from one sample, sequenced in a study of T-cell memory formation after mild COVID-19. TCRdb re-called the 5' RACE reads with MiXCR, one entry per CDR3 protein. The table includes 530,000 or so distinct CDR3 sequences, approximately 15% detected once. Sequenced input: PBMCs or a T cell subset sorted from them (not recorded which). The receptors here all came from an adult woman who had mild COVID-19 (a few samples of this study predate the infection). Cell type and time point are not known.

The gene calls are TRBV12-3 or TRBV12-4 and TRBJ1-1; D gene uncertain. V was pared by 2 bases and J by 1 base, with 8 bases between. The CDR3 spans 14 residues. This chain's CDR3 is CASSLFWGNTEAFF. CDR3 DNA sequence: TGTGCCAGCAGTTTATTTTGGGGGAACACTGAAGCTTTCTTT.

This CDR3 is CASSLGAYNSPLHF. The DNA for the CDR3 is TGTGCCAGCAGCTTAGGGGCCTATAATTCACCCCTCCACTTT. The genes are TRBV7-6 and TRBJ1-6; D gene uncertain. There are 14 residues in the CDR3. CDR1 and CDR2 (germline): SGHVS, FNYEAQ. The V end lost 1 base, the J end lost 2 bases, and 3 bases lay between the germline ends.

This chain links TRBV2 with TRBJ2-1; 9 bases fit TRBD2. This CDR3 comprises 14 residues. V dropped 8 bases and J dropped 4; count of bases not matched to a gene: 6. Germline V gives CDR1 SNHLY, CDR2 FYNNEI. CDR3 sequence reads: CASATSGPYNEQFF. The CDR3 region has the DNA TGTGCCAGCGCAACTAGCGGGCCATACAATGAGCAGTTCTTC.

CDR3 amino acids: CASTRNQGRRTQYF. In nucleotides, the CDR3 is TGTGCCAGCACCCGGAATCAAGGGAGGCGGACCCAGTACTTC. The rearrangement uses TRBV27 and TRBJ2-5, with D tentatively TRBD2 (6 bases). CDR3 length: 14 residues. Trimming removed 7 bases from V and 7 bases from J, with 19 bases in between. Germline V gene lookup returns CDR1 MNHEY and CDR2 SMNVEV (reference sequence).

The rearrangement links TRBV29-1 to TRBJ2-5, with D possibly TRBD1 on 5 matching bases. The germline gives CDR1 SQVTM, CDR2 ANQGSEA. This CDR3 comprises 19 residues. With 3 bases removed from V and 2 bases from J, the gap between germline ends came to 28 bases. The CDR3 DNA reads TGCAGCGTTGAGGGGCCCTATGAGACAGCTGATCGGCTTCAAGAGACCCAGTACTTC. Its protein product is CSVEGPYETADRLQETQYF.

The CDR3 region has the DNA TGTGCCAGCAGCTTTCATTGGGTGTTCGGACAGGGCTATGGCTACACCTTC. This gives the protein CASSFHWVFGQGYGYTF. The chain couples TRBV7-9 to TRBJ1-2, with TRBD1 matching over 8 bases. The germline CDR1 and CDR2 sequences are SEHNR and FQNEAQ (reference sequence). This CDR3 is built from 17 residues. Losses at the gene ends were 3 bases for V and 4 bases for J; bases not matched to a gene: 13.

The chain couples TRBV6-1 to TRBJ1-4; no definite D call. CDR1 and CDR2 from the germline V gene are MNHNS and SASEGT. The V gene lost 6 bases and the J gene lost 4 bases, with 15 bases spanning the gap. The CDR3 is made up of 15 amino acids. The CDR3 nucleotides read TGTGCCAGCAGCGAACTACTTTCAAATAATGAAAAACTGTTTTTT. It encodes CASSELLSNNEKLFF.

This clonotype has only one observation. This sequence joins TRBV7-9 and TRBJ2-7; 9 nucleotides line up with TRBD1. The CDR3 spans 14 residues. Germline assignment: CDR1 SEHNR and CDR2 FQNEAQ (reference sequence). V dropped 7 bases and J dropped 2; count of bases not matched to a gene: 6. The CDR3 loop is CASTSRTGAYEQYF. The DNA for the CDR3 is TGTGCCAGCACCTCAAGGACAGGGGCCTACGAGCAGTACTTC.

The rearrangement uses TRBV27 and TRBJ1-5; 7 bases fit TRBD1. V was pared by 6 bases and J by 5 bases, with 7 bases of the junction left unmatched. The CDR3 loop spans 14 amino acids. CDR1 and CDR2 from the germline V gene are MNHEY and SMNVEV (reference sequence). CDR3 DNA sequence: TGTGCCAGCAGCCTTACAGGGGCCCATCAGCCCCAGCATTTT. Encoded protein: CASSLTGAHQPQHF.

This clonotype was counted between two and nine times. J is TRBJ2-5 and V is TRBV12-3 or TRBV12-4, with 9 positions matching TRBD1. J was trimmed by 2 bases and V by 5 bases; bases with no gene match: 9. The CDR3 has 16 amino acids. CDR3: CASSPTPGTGQETQYF. As DNA, the CDR3 is TGTGCCAGCAGTCCAACCCCTGGGACAGGGCAAGAGACCCAGTACTTC.

This clonotype was counted a few times. The chain carries TRBV7-3 and TRBJ2-1, with 11 positions matching TRBD2. Germline V CDR1 and CDR2: SGHTA, FQGTGA. CDR3 length: 15 amino acids. The ends lost 5 bases at V and 7 bases at J; junction bases unmatched: 7. The CDR3 spells CASSINSGRGNEQFF. DNA for the CDR3: TGTGCCAGCAGCATCAATAGCGGGAGGGGTAATGAGCAGTTCTTC.

This clonotype showed up just a few times. The rearrangement links TRBV24-1 to TRBJ2-7; 8 nucleotides match TRBD1. The CDR3 is 14 amino acids. V shed 5 bases and J 1 base; nucleotides not matched to a gene: 3. Germline CDR1 reads KGHDR; CDR2 reads SFDVKD. In nucleotides, the CDR3 is TGTGCCACCAGTGGTGACAGGGGTTCCTACGAGCAGTACTTC. This codes for CATSGDRGSYEQYF.

This sequence joins TRBV20-1 and TRBJ1-5; D is uncertain. The CDR3 covers 13 residues. Germline V CDR1 and CDR2: DFQATT, SNEGSKA (reference sequence). V was cut by 3 bases and J by 7 bases, with 13 bases left in between. The CDR3 loop is CSASSTNSQPQHF. The CDR3 DNA is TGCAGTGCTAGCTCGACCAACAGCCAGCCCCAGCATTTT.

The chain is built from TRBV15 and TRBJ2-2, with a tentative D call TRBD2 (6 bases). This CDR3 is built from 18 residues. Trimming pared 0 bases from V and 8 bases from J, leaving 22 bases between. In germline, CDR1 is LNHNV, CDR2 YYDKDF (reference sequence). The CDR3 nucleotides read TGTGCCACCAGCAGAGAGGGGGTTTTGGAGGGAATTCGTGGGGAGCTGTTTTTT. This gives the protein CATSREGVLEGIRGELFF.

Only one count was recorded for this clonotype. The J gene is TRBJ2-3, the V gene TRBV7-9, with 11 nucleotides matching TRBD2. CDR1 and CDR2 from the germline V gene are SEHNR and FQNEAQ (reference sequence). The CDR3 has 17 residues. V lost 7 bases to trimming and J lost 2 bases; unmatched junction nucleotides: 11. DNA for the CDR3: TGTGCCAGCATCCCAAGTCTGACTAGCGGGGACACAGATACGCAGTATTTT. It yields the protein CASIPSLTSGDTDTQYF.

This clonotype was seen a few times. The chain links TRBV4-2 to TRBJ2-5; 7 bases are shared with TRBD2. The CDR3 totals 16 residues. Germline values: CDR1 LGHNA, CDR2 YNFKEQ. The V segment lost 0 bases and the J segment 4 bases; nucleotides outside the gene matches: 8. In DNA form, the CDR3 reads TGTGCCAGCAGCCAAGAAGGAGCGCTAGCGGTAGAGACCCAGTACTTC. This codes for CASSQEGALAVETQYF.

This clonotype has a handful of counts. The chain has TRBV4-1 and TRBJ1-5, with D hard to call. The CDR3 consists of 15 residues. Trimming took 0 bases from V and 6 from J, leaving 12 bases between them. The germline V gene has CDR1 MGHRA and CDR2 YSYEKL. Here the CDR3 DNA reads TGCGCCAGCAGCCAAGAGTACGGGATCGGTCAGCCCCAGCATTTT. As protein: CASSQEYGIGQPQHF.

The chain recombines TRBV30 with TRBJ1-1, with D possibly being TRBD1 (5 bases). The length of the CDR3 is 14 residues. V lost 5 bases to trimming and J lost 4 bases, with 17 bases between them. Per the germline V gene, CDR1 is GTSNPN and CDR2 is SVGIG (reference sequence). Here the CDR3 reads CAWDRSGSVTEAFF. The CDR3 DNA reads TGTGCCTGGGACCGATCAGGGTCGGTCACTGAAGCTTTCTTT.

This clonotype was counted between two and nine times. The chain couples TRBV6-6 to TRBJ1-3; D perhaps matches TRBD1 (5 bases). Per the germline V gene, CDR1 is MNHNY and CDR2 is SVGAGI (reference sequence). The CDR3 extends over 14 amino acids. The V and J ends lost 0 bases and 2 bases respectively, with 5 bases between them. DNA of the CDR3: TGTGCCAGCAGTTACTCGGGGGCTGGAAACACCATATATTTT. Translated: CASSYSGAGNTIYF.

The genes are TRBV9 and TRBJ2-6; 8 nucleotides line up with TRBD1. Germline V gene data show CDR1 as SGDLS and CDR2 as YYNGEE. The CDR3 is made up of 20 amino acids. The junction had 13 bases not matched to a gene; V was cut back by 1 base and J by 1 base. For the CDR3, the DNA is TGTGCCAGCAGCGTACCTACCGGACAGGGCGTACAATCTGGGGCCAACGTCCTGACTTTC. Translated, it gives CASSVPTGQGVQSGANVLTF.

The CDR3 spells CASRKTGDYGYTF. As DNA, the CDR3 is TGTGCCAGCAGAAAAACAGGGGACTATGGCTACACCTTC. The V gene is TRBV6-5, the J gene TRBJ1-2; 7 nucleotides match TRBD1. The germline V gene has CDR1 MNHEY and CDR2 SVGAGI. This CDR3 has 13 residues. V dropped 6 bases and J dropped 3; count of bases not matched to a gene: 4.

CDR3 protein: CASSYVQGGNQPQHF. The CDR3, as DNA: TGTGCCAGCAGTTACGTCCAGGGAGGCAATCAGCCCCAGCATTTT. The V and J genes are TRBV6-6 and TRBJ1-5, with D tentatively TRBD1 (5 bases). The CDR3 sequence is 15 residues long. V lost 2 bases to trimming and J lost 2 bases, with 10 bases between them. CDR1 MNHNY and CDR2 SVGAGI come from the germline V gene (reference sequence).

This clonotype was counted between two and nine times. V usage is TRBV4-1 and J usage is TRBJ2-1; 7 bases agree with TRBD2. Germline CDR1 is MGHRA and CDR2 is YSYEKL. The V segment lost 4 bases and the J segment 3 bases; nucleotides outside the gene matches: 9. CDR3 length: 16 amino acids. This chain's CDR3 is CASSPSGLGSYNEQFF. Here the CDR3 DNA reads TGCGCCAGCAGCCCTTCCGGACTAGGAAGCTACAATGAGCAGTTCTTC.